This T cell receptor (beta chain) appears in the sequencing data of a study of shared clonotypes between healthy human individuals. Study-wide points: Represented diversity (both genetic and exposure-history) was limited by the small number of donors.

Per the germline V gene, CDR1 is MNHEY and CDR2 is SVGAGI. The germline V and J ends were trimmed by 1 base and 5 bases, with 3 bases remaining between them. This CDR3 contains 11 residues. As concerns this clone: Its target is not known.

Original handling: ImmunoSEQ supplied junction-only sequences lacking quality scores, so filtering was different. Profiled with immunoSEQ multiplex PCR; TCRdb holds only in-frame clones, not every one. V and J calls and clone size follow that table, whereas D and trimming were derived from the DNA. Here the sample spans about half a million clones, roughly three quarters being singletons. The unsorted samples took 90 million or so PBMCs to get genomic DNA. The sequence derives from a woman in her thirties or forties in good health. Some clones in this sample may be carry-over from other donors' samples. The chain couples TRBV6-5 to TRBJ2-7; D remains unclear. The sample taken for sequencing was PBMCs. CDR3 nucleotides: TGTGCCAGCAGTTACTTCAACGAGCAGTACTTC. Translated, it gives CASSYFNEQYF.